The 11 T cell receptor beta chains given below trace back to one sample, sequenced in a study of shared clonotypes between healthy human individuals (dated by TCRdb to about 2020). Library preparation used the immunoSEQ multiplex PCR assay. Held by TCRdb, this immuneACCESS table contains in-frame sequences only and omits some clones. Under half of the omission traces to an unresolved V gene where checked; the cause of the rest is unknown. The sample table holds under 600,000 clones, of which 97% were seen once. The top ten clonotypes cover roughly 0.055% of the sample. The sequencing sample was made of naive CD4+ T cells sorted from blood. Per the publication, the cell subset or site label means: CD45RA+ positively selected. The receptors here all came from a woman aged 25 to 39 in good health.

The chain employs TRBV4-2 and TRBJ2-1; D may correspond to TRBD1 or TRBD2 (5 bases each). The CDR3 runs to 16 residues. V was trimmed by 4 bases and J by 5 bases, leaving 18 bases between them. Germline V lookup: CDR1 LGHNA, CDR2 YNFKEQ. The CDR3 sequence is CASSPGPGPTNNEQFF. The DNA of the CDR3 is TGTGCCAGCAGCCCTGGACCGGGACCAACTAACAATGAGCAGTTCTTC.

The rearrangement uses TRBV29-1 and TRBJ2-3; D is undetermined. The germline CDR1 and CDR2 sequences are SQVTM and ANQGSEA. The V end was cut by 4 bases, the J end by 0 bases, with 8 bases between. CDR3 length: 13 residues. The CDR3 reads CSVVRVSTDTQYF. The CDR3 nucleotides are TGCAGCGTTGTAAGGGTTAGCACAGATACGCAGTATTTT.

The gene calls are TRBV19 and TRBJ2-5; no reliable D call. From germline, CDR1 is LNHDA and CDR2 SQIVND (reference sequence). The CDR3 is made up of 12 amino acids. V was cut by 6 bases and J by 4 bases, with 9 bases left in between. CDR3 loop: CASSRVSETQYF. The CDR3 nucleotides are TGTGCCAGTAGCCGGGTGTCAGAGACCCAGTACTTC.

The V and J genes are TRBV7-2 and TRBJ2-3, with D tentatively TRBD1 or TRBD2 (5 bases each). Germline V lookup: CDR1 SGHTA, CDR2 FQGNSA. This CDR3 contains 15 residues. The ends were cut back, 7 bases at V and 0 bases at J, with 14 bases in the middle. CDR3 residues: CASTLTWGSTDTQYF. DNA of the CDR3: TGTGCCAGCACCCTCACGTGGGGGAGCACAGATACGCAGTATTTT. Supplemented by reference TRBV7-2 and TRBJ2-3, the full variable domain reads GAGVSQSPSNKVTEKGKDVELRCDPISGHTALYWYRQSLGQGLEFLIYFQGNSAPDKSGLPSDRFSAERTGGSVSTLTIQRTQQEDSAVYLCASTLTWGSTDTQYFGPGTRLTVL.

The chain is built from TRBV5-1 and TRBJ2-2, with D perhaps TRBD2 (6 bases). CDR3 length: 15 residues. V was cut by 4 bases and J by 8 bases, with 18 bases left in between. Germline values: CDR1 SGHRS, CDR2 YFSETQ. CDR3 coding DNA: TGCGCCAGCAGCCGGACACTAGCAGAGAGGGGGGAGCTGTTTTTT. This translates into CASSRTLAERGELFF.

This clone was counted once. The J gene is TRBJ1-2, the V gene TRBV29-1; the D gene is possibly TRBD1 (5 bases). V lost 3 bases, J lost 4 bases, and 9 bases lay in between. Germline V gene sequence: CDR1 SQVTM, CDR2 ANQGSEA. The CDR3 runs 12 residues. In DNA, the CDR3 is TGCAGCGTTGACGGGGGGACCTATGGCTACACCTTC. Translated, it gives CSVDGGTYGYTF. Using reference TRBV29-1 and TRBJ1-2 for the parts outside the CDR3, the full variable domain is SAVISQKPSRDICQRGTSLTIQCQVDSQVTMMFWYRQQPGQSLTLIATANQGSEATYESGFVIDKFPISRPNLTFSTLTVSNMSPEDSSIYLCSVDGGTYGYTFGSGTRLTVV.

This clone was seen just once. The CDR3 coding sequence is TGTGCCATCAGTGGCCCGGGACCGGACAATGAGCAGTTCTTC. It is translated as CAISGPGPDNEQFF. This sequence joins TRBV10-3 and TRBJ2-1; the D gene could be TRBD1 or TRBD2 (5 bases each). Germline CDR1 and CDR2: ENHRY and SYGVKD. With 4 bases removed from V and 5 bases from J, the gap between germline ends came to 12 bases. CDR3 length equals 14 residues.

The chain employs TRBV18 and TRBJ2-7; D possibly uses TRBD1 or TRBD2 (7 bases each). V was trimmed by 2 bases and J by 5 bases, leaving 16 bases between them. Germline CDR1 and CDR2: KGHSH and LQKENI. This CDR3 contains 15 residues. The CDR3 DNA follows: TGTGCCAGCTCACCAGAGGGCAGGGGGGGCAACGAGCAGTACTTC. Translation: CASSPEGRGGNEQYF.

V gene TRBV5-1 combines with J gene TRBJ2-5, with TRBD1 matching over 11 bases. J lost 5 bases, V lost 0 bases, and 3 bases had no gene match. The CDR3 totals 15 residues. Germline loops: CDR1 SGHRS, CDR2 YFSETQ. As DNA, the CDR3 is TGCGCCAGCAGCTTGGGGACAGGGGGCCTGGAGACCCAGTACTTC. Amino acids: CASSLGTGGLETQYF.

The chain combines TRBV5-1 with TRBJ2-3; 7 nucleotides align to TRBD2. The CDR3 totals 15 residues. Germline CDR1 and CDR2: SGHRS and YFSETQ. V was clipped by 6 bases and J by 2 bases; unmatched bases: 9. The CDR3 bases are TGCGCCAGCACCGCGATGAGCGGGACCACAGATACGCAGTATTTT. Translated, it gives CASTAMSGTTDTQYF.

V gene TRBV5-4 combines with J gene TRBJ1-4, with a possible D match to TRBD1 (5 bases). Germline CDR1 SGHNT, CDR2 YYREEE (reference sequence). This CDR3 has 14 residues. V was cut by 2 bases and J by 8 bases, with 13 bases left in between. The CDR3, as DNA: TGTGCCAGCAGCTTATCTGGGGCCGGAGAAAAACTGTTTTTT. This sequence encodes CASSLSGAGEKLFF.